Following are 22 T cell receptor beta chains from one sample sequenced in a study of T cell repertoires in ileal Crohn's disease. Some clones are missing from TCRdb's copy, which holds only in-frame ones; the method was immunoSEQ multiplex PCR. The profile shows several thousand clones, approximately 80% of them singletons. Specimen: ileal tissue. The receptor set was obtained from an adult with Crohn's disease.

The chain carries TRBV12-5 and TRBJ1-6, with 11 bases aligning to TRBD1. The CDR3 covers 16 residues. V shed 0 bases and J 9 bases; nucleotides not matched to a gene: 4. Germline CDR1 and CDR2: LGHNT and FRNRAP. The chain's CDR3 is CASGLVTGQGGSPLHF. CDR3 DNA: TGTGCTAGTGGTTTGGTAACGGGACAGGGGGGTTCACCCCTCCACTTT.

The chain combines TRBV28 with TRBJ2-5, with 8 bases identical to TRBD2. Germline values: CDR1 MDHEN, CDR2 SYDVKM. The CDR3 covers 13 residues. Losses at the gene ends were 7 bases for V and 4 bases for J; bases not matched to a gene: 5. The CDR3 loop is CASILGGGETQYF. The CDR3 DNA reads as TGTGCCAGCATCCTCGGGGGGGGAGAGACCCAGTACTTC. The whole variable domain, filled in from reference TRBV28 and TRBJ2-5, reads DVKVTQSSRYLVKRTGEKVFLECVQDMDHENMFWYRQDPGLGLRLIYFSYDVKMKEKGDIPEGYSVSREKKERFSLILESASTNQTSMYLCASILGGGETQYFGPGTRLLVL.

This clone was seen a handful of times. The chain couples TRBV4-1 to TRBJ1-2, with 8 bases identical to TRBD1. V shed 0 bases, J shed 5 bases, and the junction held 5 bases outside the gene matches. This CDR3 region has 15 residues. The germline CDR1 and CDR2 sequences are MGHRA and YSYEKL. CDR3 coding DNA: TGCGCCAGCAGCCAAGATGGGACAGGCCTATATGGCTACACCTTC. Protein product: CASSQDGTGLYGYTF.

As DNA, the CDR3 is TGTGCCAGTAGTATAGATGTCAGCAGGGGTGAGCAGTTCTTC. Its protein product is CASSIDVSRGEQFF. The chain couples TRBV19 to TRBJ2-1; D perhaps matches TRBD1 (6 bases). The CDR3 sequence is 14 residues long. V was clipped by 0 bases and J by 9 bases, with 12 bases between them. The germline V gene has CDR1 LNHDA and CDR2 SQIVND (reference sequence).

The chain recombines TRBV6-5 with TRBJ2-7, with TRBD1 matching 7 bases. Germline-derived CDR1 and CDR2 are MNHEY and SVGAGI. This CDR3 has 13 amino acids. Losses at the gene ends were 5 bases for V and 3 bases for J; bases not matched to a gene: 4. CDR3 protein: CASSAYRGYEQYF. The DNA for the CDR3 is TGTGCCAGCAGTGCCTACAGGGGCTACGAGCAGTACTTC.

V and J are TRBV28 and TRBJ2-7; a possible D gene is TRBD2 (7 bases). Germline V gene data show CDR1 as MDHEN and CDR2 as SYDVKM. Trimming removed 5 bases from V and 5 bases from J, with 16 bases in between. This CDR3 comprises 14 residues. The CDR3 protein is CASSPMGGGHEQYF. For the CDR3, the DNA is TGTGCCAGCAGTCCTATGGGGGGGGGCCACGAGCAGTACTTC.

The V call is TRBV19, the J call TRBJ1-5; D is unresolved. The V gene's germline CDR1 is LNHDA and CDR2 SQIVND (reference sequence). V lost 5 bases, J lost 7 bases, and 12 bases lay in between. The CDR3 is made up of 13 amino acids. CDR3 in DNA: TGTGCCAGTAGTGACCGTGCGGGACAGCCCCAGCATTTT. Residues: CASSDRAGQPQHF.

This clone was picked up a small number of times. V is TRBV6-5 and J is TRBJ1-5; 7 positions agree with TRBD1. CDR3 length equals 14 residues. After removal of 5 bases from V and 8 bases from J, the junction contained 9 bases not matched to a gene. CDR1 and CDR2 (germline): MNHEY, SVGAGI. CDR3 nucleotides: TGTGCCAGCAGTCCAACAGGGGCCGCCAAGCCCCAGCATTTT. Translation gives CASSPTGAAKPQHF.

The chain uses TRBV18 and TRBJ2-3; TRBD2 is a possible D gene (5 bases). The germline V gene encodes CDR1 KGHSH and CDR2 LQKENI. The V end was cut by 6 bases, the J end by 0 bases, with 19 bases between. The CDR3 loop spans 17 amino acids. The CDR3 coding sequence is TGTGCCAGCTCTCTTTCTAGTCCGGGGTCTAGCACAGATACGCAGTATTTT. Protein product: CASSLSSPGSSTDTQYF.

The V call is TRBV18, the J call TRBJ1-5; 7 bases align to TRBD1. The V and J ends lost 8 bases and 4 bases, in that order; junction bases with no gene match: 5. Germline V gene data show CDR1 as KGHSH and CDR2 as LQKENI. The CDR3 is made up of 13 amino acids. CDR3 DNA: TGTGCCAGCCGACAGGGAGCGAATCAGCCCCAGCATTTT. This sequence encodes CASRQGANQPQHF.

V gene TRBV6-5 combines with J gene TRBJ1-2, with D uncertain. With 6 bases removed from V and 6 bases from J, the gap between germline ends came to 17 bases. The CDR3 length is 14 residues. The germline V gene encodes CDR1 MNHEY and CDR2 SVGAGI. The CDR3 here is CASSPREGWNGYTF. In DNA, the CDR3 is TGTGCCAGCAGCCCCCGAGAGGGATGGAATGGCTACACCTTC.

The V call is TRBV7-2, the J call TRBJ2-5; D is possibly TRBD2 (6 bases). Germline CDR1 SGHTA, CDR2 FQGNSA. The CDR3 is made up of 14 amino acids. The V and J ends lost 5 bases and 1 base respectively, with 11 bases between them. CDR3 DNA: TGTGCCAGCAGCATAGGAGGGCCCCAAGAGACCCAGTACTTC. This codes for CASSIGGPQETQYF. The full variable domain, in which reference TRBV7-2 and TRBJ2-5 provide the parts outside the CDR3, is GAGVSQSPSNKVTEKGKDVELRCDPISGHTALYWYRQSLGQGLEFLIYFQGNSAPDKSGLPSDRFSAERTGGSVSTLTIQRTQQEDSAVYLCASSIGGPQETQYFGPGTRLLVL.

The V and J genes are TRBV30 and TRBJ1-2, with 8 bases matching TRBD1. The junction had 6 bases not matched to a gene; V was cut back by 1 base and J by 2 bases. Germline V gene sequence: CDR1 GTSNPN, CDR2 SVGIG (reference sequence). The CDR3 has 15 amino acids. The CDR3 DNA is TGTGCCTGGAGTGCCGGGGACAGGCCGAACTATGGCTACACCTTC. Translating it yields CAWSAGDRPNYGYTF.

The CDR3 loop reads CASSLAGGGHEQYF. The CDR3 coding sequence is TGTGCCAGCAGCTTGGCAGGGGGCGGCCACGAGCAGTACTTC. This chain joins TRBV7-3 and TRBJ2-5; 8 bases are shared with TRBD1. Gene TRBJ2-7 matches the end of the DNA better, so the J call may be wrong. This CDR3 contains 14 residues. Germline CDR1 SGHTA, CDR2 FQGTGA.

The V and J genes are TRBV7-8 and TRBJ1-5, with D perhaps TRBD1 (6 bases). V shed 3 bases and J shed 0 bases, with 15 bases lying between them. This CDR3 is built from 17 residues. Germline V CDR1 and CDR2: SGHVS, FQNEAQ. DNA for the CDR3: TGTGCCAGCAGCTTCCAAATCCAGGGGTTTAGCAATCAGCCCCAGCATTTT. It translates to CASSFQIQGFSNQPQHF.

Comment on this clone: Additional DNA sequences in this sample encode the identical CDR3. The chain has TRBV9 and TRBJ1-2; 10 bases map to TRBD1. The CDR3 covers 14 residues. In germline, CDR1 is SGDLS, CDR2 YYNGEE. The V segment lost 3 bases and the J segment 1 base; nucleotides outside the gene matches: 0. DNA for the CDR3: TGTGCCAGCAGCGGGACAGGGGGTAACTATGGCTACACCTTC. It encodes CASSGTGGNYGYTF.

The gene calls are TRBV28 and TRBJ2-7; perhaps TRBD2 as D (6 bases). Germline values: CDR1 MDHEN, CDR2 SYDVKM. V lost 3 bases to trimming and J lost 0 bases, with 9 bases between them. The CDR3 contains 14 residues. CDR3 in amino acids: CASSLAGSSYEQYF. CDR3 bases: TGTGCCAGCAGTTTGGCGGGGAGCTCCTACGAGCAGTACTTC.

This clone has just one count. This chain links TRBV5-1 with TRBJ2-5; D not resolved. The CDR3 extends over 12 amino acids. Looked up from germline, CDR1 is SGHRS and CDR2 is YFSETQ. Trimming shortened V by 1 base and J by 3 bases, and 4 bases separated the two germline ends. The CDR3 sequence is CASSLPEETQYF. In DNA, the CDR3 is TGCGCCAGCAGCTTGCCGGAAGAGACCCAGTACTTC.

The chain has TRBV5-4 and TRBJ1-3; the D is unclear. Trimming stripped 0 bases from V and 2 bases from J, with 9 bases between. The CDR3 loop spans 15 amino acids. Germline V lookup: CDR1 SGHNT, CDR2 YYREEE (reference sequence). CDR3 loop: CASSLAGSAGNTIYF. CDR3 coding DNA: TGTGCCAGCAGCTTGGCCGGGTCAGCTGGAAACACCATATATTTT.

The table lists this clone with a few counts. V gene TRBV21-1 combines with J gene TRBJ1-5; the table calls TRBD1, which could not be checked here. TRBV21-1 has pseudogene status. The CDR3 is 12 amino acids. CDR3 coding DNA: TGTGCCAGCAGGACAGTGCTGCAGCCCCAGCATTTT. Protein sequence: CASRTVLQPQHF.

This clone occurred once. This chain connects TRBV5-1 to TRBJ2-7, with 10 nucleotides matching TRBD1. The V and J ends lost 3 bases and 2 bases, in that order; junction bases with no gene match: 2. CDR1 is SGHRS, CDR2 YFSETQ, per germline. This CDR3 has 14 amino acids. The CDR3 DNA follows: TGCGCCAGCAGCTCGACAGGGGGCACCTACGAGCAGTACTTC. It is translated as CASSSTGGTYEQYF.

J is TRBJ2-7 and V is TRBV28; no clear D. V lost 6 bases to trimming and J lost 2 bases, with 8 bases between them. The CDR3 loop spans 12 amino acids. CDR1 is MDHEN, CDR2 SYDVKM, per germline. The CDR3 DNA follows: TGTGCCAGCAGGGAAAGCGCCTACGAGCAGTACTTC. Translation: CASRESAYEQYF.